These 20 T cell receptor beta chains were all obtained from the same sample, sequenced in a study of CD8 T cells in Susac syndrome. When the RNA was reverse transcribed, random hexamers were used with an input of roughly 0.5 to 1 ug. TCRdb independently ran MiXCR on the immunoSEQ multiplex PCR reads; one entry per CDR3 protein. The sample comprises 250,000 to 300,000 distinct CDR3 sequences, 65% to 90% of which are singletons, and roughly 0.21% rests with the top ten. Material: CD8+ T cells from PBMCs. Every receptor here comes from a human donor with multiple sclerosis.

The genes are TRBV29-1 and TRBJ2-1, with 10 bases identical to TRBD1. The CDR3 sequence is 14 residues long. Germline values: CDR1 SQVTM, CDR2 ANQGSEA. V lost 7 bases and J lost 6; bases outside the gene matches: 9. Here the CDR3 DNA reads TGCAGCGCCGCCGGGACAGGGGCGCTCAATGAGCAGTTCTTC. It translates to CSAAGTGALNEQFF.

V gene TRBV20-1 combines with J gene TRBJ1-1, with D perhaps TRBD1 (6 bases). The CDR3 has 16 amino acids. V shed 0 bases and J shed 0 bases, with 14 bases lying between them. Germline V gene lookup returns CDR1 DFQATT and CDR2 SNEGSKA (reference sequence). DNA of the CDR3: TGCAGTGCTAGAGATAGACCGACAGGTCTGAACACTGAAGCTTTCTTT. It encodes CSARDRPTGLNTEAFF.

The V call is TRBV25-1, the J call TRBJ2-5; 8 nucleotides match TRBD1. After removal of 4 bases from V and 5 bases from J, the junction contained 3 bases not matched to a gene. CDR3 size: 13 residues. Germline V gene sequence: CDR1 MGHDK, CDR2 SYGVNS. CDR3 amino acids: CASSADRAETQYF. DNA for the CDR3: TGTGCCAGCAGTGCGGACAGGGCGGAGACCCAGTACTTC.

The chain joins TRBV6-2 or TRBV6-3 to TRBJ2-7; a weak D match, TRBD2 (6 bases). V was pared by 0 bases and J by 3 bases, with 12 bases between. Germline CDR1 MNHEY, CDR2 SVGEGT. The CDR3 has 15 amino acids. The DNA of the CDR3 is TGTGCCAGCAGTTACTCGGTGGGAGGAATCTACGAGCAGTACTTC. Translating it yields CASSYSVGGIYEQYF.

This clonotype appeared a few times. The rearrangement links TRBV11-2 to TRBJ2-7; possible D gene TRBD2, 5 bases. V lost 5 bases to trimming and J lost 0 bases, with 8 bases between them. The CDR3 is 13 amino acids. CDR1 is SGHAT and CDR2 is FQNNGV in the germline V gene. The DNA for the CDR3 is TGTGCCAGCAGCCCCGGGATCTCCTACGAGCAGTACTTC. It translates to CASSPGISYEQYF.

The chain has TRBV28 and TRBJ2-1; D might be TRBD1 or TRBD2, each matching 6 bases. This CDR3 comprises 15 residues. CDR1 and CDR2 from the germline V gene are MDHEN and SYDVKM. V was cut by 3 bases and J by 4 bases, with 13 bases left in between. The CDR3 nucleotides are TGTGCCAGCAGTTTCTCAGGGGACTTGTACAATGAGCAGTTCTTC. Amino acid sequence: CASSFSGDLYNEQFF.

The chain employs TRBV5-4 and TRBJ2-7, with D perhaps assigned TRBD1 or TRBD2 (6 bases each). The CDR3 runs to 16 residues. The V end was cut by 0 bases, the J end by 6 bases, with 19 bases between. In germline, CDR1 is SGHNT, CDR2 YYREEE (reference sequence). CDR3 residues: CASSLAGGGGSSEQYF. As DNA, the CDR3 is TGTGCCAGCAGCTTGGCCGGCGGAGGGGGAAGTAGCGAGCAGTACTTC.

The rearrangement links TRBV20-1 to TRBJ2-7, with 8 bases identical to TRBD2. The V segment lost 0 bases and the J segment 2 bases; nucleotides outside the gene matches: 15. Germline values: CDR1 DFQATT, CDR2 SNEGSKA (reference sequence). The CDR3 is 18 amino acids. CDR3 region: CSARDWIPIAGRTYEQYF. CDR3 DNA sequence: TGCAGTGCTAGAGATTGGATTCCAATAGCGGGACGTACCTACGAGCAGTACTTC.

The chain carries TRBV4-3 and TRBJ2-2, with D possibly matching TRBD2 (5 bases). The germline gives CDR1 LGHNA, CDR2 YSLEER. V gave up 4 bases and J gave up 6 bases, with 18 bases separating them. The CDR3 sequence is 16 residues long. CDR3 sequence (DNA): TGCGCCAGCAGCCCCTGGGATAGCGAAGTCGCCGGGGAGCTGTTTTTT. It specifies CASSPWDSEVAGELFF.

The gene calls are TRBV12-3 or TRBV12-4 and TRBJ2-7; D gene unclear. Trimming removed 3 bases at V and 3 bases at J, with 9 bases between. The CDR3 has 13 residues. CDR3 protein: CASSFGHGYEQYF. DNA of the CDR3: TGTGCCAGCAGTTTTGGCCACGGCTACGAGCAGTACTTC.

The rearrangement uses TRBV5-4 and TRBJ1-3; no firm D call. V gave up 2 bases and J gave up 1 base, with 16 bases separating them. Germline V gene data show CDR1 as SGHNT and CDR2 as YYREEE (reference sequence). The CDR3 extends over 17 amino acids. The CDR3 spells CASSLGPGTRSGNTIYF. The CDR3 region has the DNA TGTGCCAGCAGCTTAGGGCCCGGCACCCGATCTGGAAACACCATATATTTT.

This clonotype has a single count. This rearrangement joins TRBV29-1 to TRBJ2-7; the match to TRBD2 covers 7 bases. Per germline, CDR1 SQVTM and CDR2 ANQGSEA. The CDR3 covers 11 residues. The CDR3 spells CRAGVGYEQYF. The DNA for the CDR3 is TGCCGCGCGGGGGTGGGGTACGAGCAGTACTTC.

This rearrangement joins TRBV5-4 to TRBJ2-3, with D possibly TRBD1 on 6 matching bases. From germline, CDR1 is SGHNT and CDR2 YYREEE (reference sequence). The CDR3 consists of 14 residues. Deletions cut 4 bases from V and 5 bases from J, with 14 bases between. The CDR3 region has the DNA TGTGCCAGCAGCCCAGTCGGACAGTTAGATACGCAGTATTTT. As protein: CASSPVGQLDTQYF.

The V gene is TRBV5-4, the J gene TRBJ2-7, with 12 bases aligning to TRBD2. Losses at the gene ends were 4 bases for V and 6 bases for J; bases not matched to a gene: 5. The CDR3 is 14 residues long. CDR1 and CDR2 (germline): SGHNT, YYREEE (reference sequence). The CDR3 sequence: CASSIRLAGAEQYF. CDR3 nucleotides: TGTGCCAGCAGCATTCGACTAGCGGGAGCCGAGCAGTACTTC.

This chain links TRBV14 with TRBJ2-1, with D maybe TRBD2 (5 bases). V gave up 4 bases and J gave up 0 bases, with 13 bases separating them. There are 16 residues in the CDR3. CDR1 and CDR2 from the germline V gene are SGHDN and FVKESK. CDR3 loop: CASSPRAVSSYNEQFF. CDR3 coding DNA: TGTGCCAGCAGCCCCAGAGCGGTTAGCTCCTACAATGAGCAGTTCTTC.

This sequence joins TRBV6-5 and TRBJ1-5, with TRBD1 identical over 8 bases. V lost 4 bases to trimming and J lost 7 bases; unmatched junction nucleotides: 15. Germline CDR1 is MNHEY and CDR2 is SVGAGI. The CDR3 consists of 17 residues. Written as DNA, the CDR3 is TGTGCCAGCAGTTGGGAGCTGGACAGGGACCCCAAACAGCCCCAGCATTTT. This gives the protein CASSWELDRDPKQPQHF.

This chain connects TRBV27 to TRBJ1-2; a possible D gene is TRBD1 (5 bases). V dropped 5 bases and J dropped 4 bases, with 14 bases sitting between them. Germline V gene sequence: CDR1 MNHEY, CDR2 SMNVEV (reference sequence). The CDR3 covers 14 residues. CDR3 sequence reads: CASSTRGSLYGYTF. In DNA, the CDR3 is TGTGCCAGCAGTACTCGGGGCTCTCTCTATGGCTACACCTTC.

This chain joins TRBV19 and TRBJ2-7, with 7 bases matching TRBD2. Germline loops: CDR1 LNHDA, CDR2 SQIVND (reference sequence). The CDR3 is 15 amino acids. With 10 bases clipped from V and 2 bases from J, the junction kept 14 bases outside the gene matches. The CDR3 coding sequence is TGTGCCACTATTCCCGCGGGCGGGAGCGCCTACGAGCAGTACTTC. It translates to CATIPAGGSAYEQYF.

The chain joins TRBV10-3 to TRBJ1-2, with TRBD1 matching 10 bases. CDR3 length: 15 residues. V trimming: 2 bases; J trimming: 2 bases; junction bases outside the gene matches: 2. The germline V gene encodes CDR1 ENHRY and CDR2 SYGVKD. CDR3 sequence reads: CAISEPDRGNYGYTF. CDR3 nucleotides: TGTGCCATCAGTGAGCCGGACAGGGGGAACTATGGCTACACCTTC.

The chain is built from TRBV13 and TRBJ1-5; D is undetermined. The V end lost 1 base, the J end lost 7 bases, and 8 bases lay between the germline ends. From germline, CDR1 is PRHDT and CDR2 FYEKMQ (reference sequence). This CDR3 contains 13 residues. The CDR3 sequence: CASSLESGQPQHF. For the CDR3, the DNA is TGTGCCAGCAGCTTAGAATCTGGCCAGCCCCAGCATTTT.